These 19 T cell receptor beta chains came from one sample sequenced in a study of T cell responses to AZD1222 COVID-19 vaccine. The repertoire was sequenced with immunoSEQ multiplex PCR; TCRdb's copy has only in-frame clones and lacks some. The sample yields about 120,000 clones, around 87% seen once. Sequencing used peripheral blood, obtained 28 days after the second AZD1222 dose. These receptors originate from an adult who received the AZD1222 COVID-19 vaccine.

This chain links TRBV5-1 with TRBJ1-2, with TRBD1 matching over 8 bases. The junction had 8 bases not matched to a gene; V was cut back by 0 bases and J by 10 bases. This CDR3 is built from 14 residues. CDR1 and CDR2 (germline): SGHRS, YFSETQ. This chain's CDR3 is CASSLVATGEAYTF. The CDR3 DNA sequence: TGCGCCAGCAGCTTGGTGGCGACAGGGGAAGCCTACACCTTC. Full variable domain (outside the CDR3, taken from reference TRBV5-1 and TRBJ1-2): KAGVTQTPRYLIKTRGQQVTLSCSPISGHRSVSWYQQTPGQGLQFLFEYFSETQRNKGNFPGRFSGRQFSNSRSEMNVSTLELGDSALYLCASSLVATGEAYTFGSGTRLTVV.

The chain uses TRBV2 and TRBJ1-4; D remains unclear. The germline gives CDR1 SNHLY, CDR2 FYNNEI. CDR3 length: 13 amino acids. The ends were cut back, 4 bases at V and 4 bases at J, with 7 bases in the middle. The CDR3 loop reads CASSGGHNEKLFF. CDR3 in DNA: TGTGCCAGCAGTGGCGGCCATAATGAAAAACTGTTTTTT.

V is TRBV18 and J is TRBJ2-7; 8 bases fit TRBD2. Germline values: CDR1 KGHSH, CDR2 LQKENI. Trimming removed 2 bases from V and 6 bases from J; junction bases left unmatched: 6. The CDR3 covers 14 residues. The DNA of the CDR3 is TGTGCCAGCTCACCAAGCGGGGGATTGACCGAGCAGTACTTC. It encodes CASSPSGGLTEQYF. Full variable domain (remainder filled in from reference TRBV18 and TRBJ2-7): NAGVMQNPRHLVRRRGQEARLRCSPMKGHSHVYWYRQLPEEGLKFMVYLQKENIIDESGMPKERFSAEFPKEGPSILRIQQVVRGDSAAYFCASSPSGGLTEQYFGPGTRLTVT.

This clone has a single count. The rearrangement joins TRBV6-5 to TRBJ1-6; possible D gene TRBD1, 5 bases. V was shortened by 0 bases and J by 8 bases, with 8 bases between the two germline ends. Germline V lookup: CDR1 MNHEY, CDR2 SVGAGI. The CDR3 is 14 residues long. The CDR3 sequence is CASSYSLRDSPLHF. For the CDR3, the DNA is TGTGCCAGCAGTTACTCGCTCAGGGATTCACCCCTCCACTTT.

The V call is TRBV7-9, the J call TRBJ1-3; TRBD1 matches at 8 bases. The CDR3 runs 15 residues. Germline assignment: CDR1 SEHNR and CDR2 FQNEAQ (reference sequence). The V gene end was trimmed by 4 bases and the J gene end by 0 bases; junction bases not matched to a gene: 2. The CDR3 here is CASSSGGTSGNTIYF. The CDR3 DNA sequence: TGTGCCAGCAGCTCAGGGGGCACCTCTGGAAACACCATATATTTT.

The gene calls are TRBV18 and TRBJ1-5; the D gene is possibly TRBD1 (6 bases). Between the trimmed V and J ends, which lost 3 bases and 2 bases, there was a span of 11 bases. Germline lookup yields CDR1 KGHSH and CDR2 LQKENI. The CDR3 has 15 amino acids. The CDR3 DNA sequence: TGTGCCAGCTCACCCCTACAGGGCGGCAATCAGCCCCAGCATTTT. Translation: CASSPLQGGNQPQHF.

This chain links TRBV19 with TRBJ2-7; no firm D call. The CDR3 totals 16 residues. The V gene's germline CDR1 is LNHDA and CDR2 SQIVND (reference sequence). With 5 bases removed from V and 0 bases from J, the gap between germline ends came to 17 bases. The CDR3 region has the DNA TGTGCCAGTAGTGCTTCTGCTAACTCTATCTCCTACGAGCAGTACTTC. It encodes CASSASANSISYEQYF.

The CDR3 loop reads CASSSEVPLKYGYTF. The CDR3 DNA sequence: TGTGCCAGCAGTTCGGAAGTGCCATTAAAATATGGCTACACCTTC. This rearrangement joins TRBV28 to TRBJ1-2; D remains ambiguous. The CDR3 spans 15 residues. Deletions cut 4 bases from V and 5 bases from J, with 17 bases between. The V gene's germline CDR1 is MDHEN and CDR2 SYDVKM.

The rearrangement joins TRBV29-1 to TRBJ2-2, with 11 bases lining up with TRBD1. The V gene end was trimmed by 7 bases and the J gene end by 4 bases; junction bases not matched to a gene: 8. Germline V gives CDR1 SQVTM, CDR2 ANQGSEA. The CDR3 covers 15 residues. CDR3 residues: CSGGGTGGFTGELFF. DNA of the CDR3: TGCAGCGGCGGGGGGACAGGGGGATTCACCGGGGAGCTGTTTTTT.

The V call is TRBV7-2, the J call TRBJ1-2; 8 positions match TRBD1. The CDR3 loop spans 15 amino acids. Germline CDR1 and CDR2: SGHTA and FQGNSA. V was pared by 5 bases and J by 0 bases, with 5 bases of the junction left unmatched. Here the CDR3 DNA reads TGTGCCAGCAGCCCCCGACAGGGGCCTAACTATGGCTACACCTTC. Encoded protein: CASSPRQGPNYGYTF.

The J gene is TRBJ1-1, the V gene TRBV19; TRBD1 is a possible D gene (6 bases). The germline CDR1 and CDR2 sequences are LNHDA and SQIVND (reference sequence). The CDR3 has 14 residues. Trimming stripped 9 bases from V and 4 bases from J, with 18 bases between. The CDR3 spells CASRDGGGRTEAFF. The CDR3 nucleotides are TGTGCCAGCAGGGATGGAGGGGGGCGCACTGAAGCTTTCTTT.

The chain uses TRBV7-9 and TRBJ2-3; D unclear. Trimming removed 5 bases from V and 13 bases from J, with 16 bases in between. This CDR3 is 12 amino acids long. Per germline, CDR1 SEHNR and CDR2 FQNEAQ (reference sequence). This CDR3 is CASSPLGTLKYF. Here the CDR3 DNA reads TGTGCCAGCAGCCCTCTTGGAACCTTGAAGTATTTT.

The chain has TRBV2 and TRBJ1-5; D perhaps matches TRBD1 (6 bases). The CDR3 runs 15 residues. Germline loops: CDR1 SNHLY, CDR2 FYNNEI. V shed 4 bases and J shed 1 base, with 11 bases lying between them. This chain's CDR3 is CASSVSGASNQPQHF. In nucleotides, the CDR3 is TGTGCCAGCAGTGTTTCGGGGGCCAGCAATCAGCCCCAGCATTTT.

The CDR3 DNA follows: TGTGCCAGCTCTATGGGGTCGGGCAACCGGAACACTGAAGCTTTCTTT. Translated, it gives CASSMGSGNRNTEAFF. V gene TRBV18 combines with J gene TRBJ1-1, with unresolved D. Germline CDR1 and CDR2: KGHSH and LQKENI. The V end lost 6 bases, the J end lost 1 base, and 18 bases lay between the germline ends. This CDR3 is built from 16 residues.

The chain has TRBV28 and TRBJ1-1; D remains unclear. The CDR3 length is 12 residues. V was cut by 5 bases and J by 10 bases, with 14 bases left in between. Germline lookup yields CDR1 MDHEN and CDR2 SYDVKM. The CDR3 bases are TGTGCCAGCAGTCTGGGATTGACGGGAGCTTTCTTT. It yields the protein CASSLGLTGAFF.

V and J are TRBV5-1 and TRBJ1-6; a weak D match, TRBD1 (6 bases). This CDR3 has 17 residues. V dropped 5 bases and J dropped 0 bases, with 15 bases sitting between them. Germline V gives CDR1 SGHRS, CDR2 YFSETQ. This chain's CDR3 is CASSRDILSSYNSPLHF. The CDR3 DNA reads as TGCGCCAGCAGTCGGGACATACTGAGCTCCTATAATTCACCCCTCCACTTT. The full variable domain, completed using reference TRBV5-1 and TRBJ1-6, is KAGVTQTPRYLIKTRGQQVTLSCSPISGHRSVSWYQQTPGQGLQFLFEYFSETQRNKGNFPGRFSGRQFSNSRSEMNVSTLELGDSALYLCASSRDILSSYNSPLHFGNGTRLTVT.

The V call is TRBV6-5, the J call TRBJ1-5; 7 nucleotides line up with TRBD1. The CDR3 length is 13 residues. Germline V gives CDR1 MNHEY, CDR2 SVGAGI. Trimming took 6 bases from V and 11 from J; bases not matched to a gene: 10. CDR3 coding DNA: TGTGCCAGCAGCCAAGACAGGGTAAGGTCCCAGCATTTT. Translated, it gives CASSQDRVRSQHF.

The chain carries TRBV6-5 and TRBJ2-6; D remains unclear. Germline V lookup: CDR1 MNHEY, CDR2 SVGAGI. The CDR3 extends over 16 amino acids. V was trimmed by 0 bases and J by 0 bases, leaving 6 bases between them. The chain's CDR3 is CASSYSRGSGANVLTF. CDR3 DNA sequence: TGTGCCAGCAGTTACTCGAGAGGCTCTGGGGCCAACGTCCTGACTTTC.

The chain couples TRBV6-4 to TRBJ2-3; D is tentatively TRBD1 or TRBD2 (5 bases each). The V gene's germline CDR1 is MRHNA and CDR2 SNTAGT. Trimming cost V 6 bases and J 0 bases, with 10 bases left between them. The CDR3 sequence is 14 residues long. CDR3 sequence reads: CASSPGPSTDTQYF. The CDR3 nucleotides are TGTGCCAGCAGCCCGGGACCGAGCACAGATACGCAGTATTTT.